This T cell receptor (beta chain) is from a study of spatial heterogeneity in lung cancer. Study results and limitations: Resection blood, more than follow-up blood, showed ubiquitous expanded tumor TCRs.

This clonotype was seen many times. What it binds is not known. TCRdb re-called the 5' RACE reads with MiXCR, one entry per CDR3 protein. The table includes some 22,000 distinct CDR3 sequences, around 5.8% detected once. Documented time point: sample taken at primary tumor resection. Whole RNA obtained from tumor, nontumor lung or frozen PBMC underwent sequencing without sorting. The sample here was PBMCs, taken at surgery. The sequence derives from a male donor with early-stage non-small cell lung cancer.

CDR3 protein: CATSDSGDLAKNIQYF. The CDR3 region has the DNA TGTGCCACCAGTGATTCCGGTGATCTAGCCAAAAACATTCAGTACTTC. V gene TRBV24-1 combines with J gene TRBJ2-4; D remains ambiguous. Trimming removed 2 bases at V and 0 bases at J, with 10 bases between. This CDR3 is built from 16 residues. In germline, CDR1 is KGHDR, CDR2 SFDVKD.